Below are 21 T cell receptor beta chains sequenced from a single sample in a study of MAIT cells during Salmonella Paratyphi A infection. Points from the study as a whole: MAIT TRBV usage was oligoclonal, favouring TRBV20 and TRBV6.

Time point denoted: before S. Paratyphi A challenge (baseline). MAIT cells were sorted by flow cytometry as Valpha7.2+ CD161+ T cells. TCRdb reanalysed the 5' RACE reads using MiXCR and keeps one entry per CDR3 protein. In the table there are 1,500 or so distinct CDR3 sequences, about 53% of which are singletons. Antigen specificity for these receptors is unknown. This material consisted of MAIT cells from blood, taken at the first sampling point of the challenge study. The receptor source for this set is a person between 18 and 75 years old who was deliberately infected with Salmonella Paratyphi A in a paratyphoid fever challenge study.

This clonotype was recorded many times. The CDR3 loop reads CAWNQRETNEQFF. DNA of the CDR3: TGTGCCTGGAACCAGCGGGAGACCAATGAGCAGTTCTTC. The genes are TRBV30 and TRBJ2-1; 8 positions match TRBD2. Germline CDR1 reads GTSNPN; CDR2 reads SVGIG (reference sequence). This CDR3 is built from 13 residues. After removal of 4 bases from V and 6 bases from J, the junction contained 5 bases not matched to a gene.

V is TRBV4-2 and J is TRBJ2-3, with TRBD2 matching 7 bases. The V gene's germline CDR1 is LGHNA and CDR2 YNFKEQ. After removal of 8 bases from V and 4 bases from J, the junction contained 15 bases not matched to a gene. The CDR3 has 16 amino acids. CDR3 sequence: CASLSEGGSGADTQYF. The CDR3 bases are TGTGCCAGCCTCTCCGAGGGAGGGAGCGGGGCAGATACGCAGTATTTT.

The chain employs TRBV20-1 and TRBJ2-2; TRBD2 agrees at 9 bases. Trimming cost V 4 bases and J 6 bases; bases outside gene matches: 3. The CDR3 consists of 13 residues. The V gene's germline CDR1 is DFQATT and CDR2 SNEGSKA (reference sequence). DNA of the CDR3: TGCAGTGCTAACAGACTAGCGGCCGGGGAGCTGTTTTTT. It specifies CSANRLAAGELFF.

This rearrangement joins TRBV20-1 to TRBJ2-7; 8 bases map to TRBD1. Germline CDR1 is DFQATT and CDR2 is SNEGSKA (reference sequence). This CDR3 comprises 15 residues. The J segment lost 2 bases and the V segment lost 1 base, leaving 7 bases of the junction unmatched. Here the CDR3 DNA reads TGCAGTGCTAGAGGTGACAGGGGCGAAACCTACGAGCAGTACTTC. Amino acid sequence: CSARGDRGETYEQYF.

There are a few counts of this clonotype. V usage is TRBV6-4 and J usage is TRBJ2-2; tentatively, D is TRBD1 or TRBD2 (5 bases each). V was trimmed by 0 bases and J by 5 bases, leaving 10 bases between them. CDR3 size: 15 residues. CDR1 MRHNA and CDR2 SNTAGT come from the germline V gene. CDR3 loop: CASSDSGPGTGELFF. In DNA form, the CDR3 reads TGTGCCAGCAGTGACTCGGGACCGGGGACCGGGGAGCTGTTTTTT.

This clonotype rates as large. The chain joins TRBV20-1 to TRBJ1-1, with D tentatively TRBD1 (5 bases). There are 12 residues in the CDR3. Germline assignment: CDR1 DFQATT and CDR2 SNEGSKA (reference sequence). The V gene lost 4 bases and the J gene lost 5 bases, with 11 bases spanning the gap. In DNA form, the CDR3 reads TGCAGTGCTAAGAGGGGAGATACTGAAGCTTTCTTT. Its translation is CSAKRGDTEAFF.

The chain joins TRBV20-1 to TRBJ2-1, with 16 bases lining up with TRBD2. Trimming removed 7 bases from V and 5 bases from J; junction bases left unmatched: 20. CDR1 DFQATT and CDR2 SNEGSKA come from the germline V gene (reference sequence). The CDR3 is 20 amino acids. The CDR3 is CSVSTQSTRGTSGGDNEQFF. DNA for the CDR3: TGCAGTGTATCAACGCAGAGTACTCGTGGGACTAGCGGGGGGGACAATGAGCAGTTCTTC.

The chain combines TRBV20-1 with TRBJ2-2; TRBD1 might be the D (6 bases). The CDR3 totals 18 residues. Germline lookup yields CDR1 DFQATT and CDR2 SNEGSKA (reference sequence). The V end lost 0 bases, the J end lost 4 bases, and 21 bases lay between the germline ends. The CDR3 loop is CSARDLASSEQGTGELFF. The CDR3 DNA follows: TGCAGTGCTAGAGATCTCGCCAGCAGTGAACAGGGCACCGGGGAGCTGTTTTTT.

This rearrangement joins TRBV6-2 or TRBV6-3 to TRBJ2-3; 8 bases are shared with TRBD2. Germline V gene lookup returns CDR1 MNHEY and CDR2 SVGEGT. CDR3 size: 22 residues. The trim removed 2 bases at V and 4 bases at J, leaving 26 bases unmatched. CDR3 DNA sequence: TGTGCCAGCAGTTACGAGGTCTCTGGGGCCAACGTGAGGGGTAGCGGGGCAGATACGCAGTATTTT. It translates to CASSYEVSGANVRGSGADTQYF.

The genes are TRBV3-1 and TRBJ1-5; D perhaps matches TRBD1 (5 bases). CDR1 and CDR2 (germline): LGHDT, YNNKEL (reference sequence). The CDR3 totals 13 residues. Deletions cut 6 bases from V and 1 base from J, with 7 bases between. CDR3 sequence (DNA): TGTGCCAGCAGACGGGGGAGCAATCAGCCCCAGCATTTT. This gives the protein CASRRGSNQPQHF.

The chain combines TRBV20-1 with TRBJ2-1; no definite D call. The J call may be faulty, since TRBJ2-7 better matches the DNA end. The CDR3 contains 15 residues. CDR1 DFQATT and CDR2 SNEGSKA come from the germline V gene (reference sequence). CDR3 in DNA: TGCAGTGCTAGAGATGTGGGATCCCCCTACAATGAGCAGTACTTC. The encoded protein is CSARDVGSPYNEQYF.

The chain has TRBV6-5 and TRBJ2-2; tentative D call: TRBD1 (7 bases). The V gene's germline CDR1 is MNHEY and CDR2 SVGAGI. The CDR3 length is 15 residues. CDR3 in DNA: TGTGCTCAAGACGTGGGCAGGGGGGACACCGGGGAGCTGTTTTTT. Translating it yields CAQDVGRGDTGELFF.

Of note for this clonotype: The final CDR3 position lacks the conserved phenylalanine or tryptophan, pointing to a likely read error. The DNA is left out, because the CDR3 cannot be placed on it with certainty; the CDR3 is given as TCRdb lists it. CDR3 protein: CASSQDVAEPYNEKGG. The chain is built from TRBV4-3 and TRBJ2-1. CDR1 is LGHNA, CDR2 YSLEER, per germline. The CDR3 length equals 16 residues, ends included.

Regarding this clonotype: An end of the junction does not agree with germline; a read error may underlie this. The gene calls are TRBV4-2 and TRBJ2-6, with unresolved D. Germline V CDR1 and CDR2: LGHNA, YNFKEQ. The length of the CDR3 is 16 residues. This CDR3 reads CASRQELGSGANVLTF. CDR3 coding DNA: TGTGCCAGCAGACAAGAACTGGGGTCTGGGGCCAACGTCCTGACTTTC.

The CDR3: CSARDQRSGEGGEQYF. DNA of the CDR3: TGCAGTGCTAGAGACCAACGATCAGGGGAAGGGGGGGAGCAGTACTTC. The V call is TRBV20-1, the J call TRBJ2-7; D may correspond to TRBD1 or TRBD2 (6 bases each). CDR1 DFQATT and CDR2 SNEGSKA come from the germline V gene (reference sequence). Trimming cost V 0 bases and J 7 bases, with 22 bases left between them. The CDR3 spans 16 residues.

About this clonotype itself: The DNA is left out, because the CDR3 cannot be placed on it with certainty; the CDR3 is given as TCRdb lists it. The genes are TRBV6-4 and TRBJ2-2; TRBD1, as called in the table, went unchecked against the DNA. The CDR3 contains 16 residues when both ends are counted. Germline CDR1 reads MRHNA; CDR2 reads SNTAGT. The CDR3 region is CASSDSGQGTPGSCFF.

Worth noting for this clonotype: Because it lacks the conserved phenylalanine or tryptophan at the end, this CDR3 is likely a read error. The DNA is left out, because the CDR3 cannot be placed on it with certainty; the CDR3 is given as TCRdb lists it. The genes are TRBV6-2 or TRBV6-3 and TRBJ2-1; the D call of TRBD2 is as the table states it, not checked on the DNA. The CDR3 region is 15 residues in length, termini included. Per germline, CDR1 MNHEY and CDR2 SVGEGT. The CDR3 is CASSNSLAGGNEQLG.

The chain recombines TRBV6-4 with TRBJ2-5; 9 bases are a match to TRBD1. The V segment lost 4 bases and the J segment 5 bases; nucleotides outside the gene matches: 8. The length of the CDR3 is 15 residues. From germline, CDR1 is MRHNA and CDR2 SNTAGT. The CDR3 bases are TGTGCCAGCAGTGCCGGGACAGGGCCCGAGGAGACCCAGTACTTC. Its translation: CASSAGTGPEETQYF.

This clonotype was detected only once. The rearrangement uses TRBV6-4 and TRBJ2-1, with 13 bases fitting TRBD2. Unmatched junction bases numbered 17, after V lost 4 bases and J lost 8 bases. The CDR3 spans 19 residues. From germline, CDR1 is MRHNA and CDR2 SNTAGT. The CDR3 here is CASSAWSGMGLAGSDEQFF. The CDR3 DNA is TGTGCCAGCAGTGCCTGGAGTGGTATGGGACTAGCGGGAAGCGATGAGCAGTTCTTC.

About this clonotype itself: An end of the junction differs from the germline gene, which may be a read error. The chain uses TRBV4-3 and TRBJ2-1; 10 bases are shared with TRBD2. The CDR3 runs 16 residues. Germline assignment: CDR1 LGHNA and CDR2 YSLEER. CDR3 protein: CASSQDVAGGHNEKFF. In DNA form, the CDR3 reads TGCGCCAGCAGCCAAGATGTAGCGGGGGGACACAATGAGAAGTTCTTC.

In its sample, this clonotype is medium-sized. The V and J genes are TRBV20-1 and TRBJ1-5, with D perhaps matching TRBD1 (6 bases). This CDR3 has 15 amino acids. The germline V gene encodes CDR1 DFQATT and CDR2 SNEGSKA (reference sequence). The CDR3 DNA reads TGCAATGGACAGCAAAAAGCCTCGTTTTATCAGCCCCAGCATTTT. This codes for CNGQQKASFYQPQHF.